The 8 T cell receptor beta chains presented below share a single source sample, sequenced in a study of T cells in Graves' hyperthyroidism and ophthalmopathy. The investigators amplified TCR beta CDR3 regions from RNA transcripts. In the first-round RT-PCR of the TCR CDR3, the HTBI primer set was used. From the multiplex PCR reads, TCRdb called clonotypes with MiXCR, one entry per CDR3 protein. The sample holds 700,000 to 850,000 distinct CDR3 sequences; roughly 32% are singletons and the top ten take around 32%. Sequenced sample: blood. The receptor set was obtained from a woman aged 40 to 49 with Graves' hyperthyroidism.

The chain employs TRBV7-2 and TRBJ2-5; TRBD2 might be the D (6 bases). V was shortened by 3 bases and J by 9 bases, with 20 bases between the two germline ends. This CDR3 has 15 amino acids. The germline V gene has CDR1 SGHTA and CDR2 FQGNSA. The CDR3 coding sequence is TGTGCCAGCAGCTTTAGCGGCAGTCCGAATCAGCCCCAGTACTTC. Translation: CASSFSGSPNQPQYF.

This clonotype was detected a few times. This chain joins TRBV2 and TRBJ2-5; 13 bases fit TRBD2. The CDR3 consists of 15 residues. The germline V gene encodes CDR1 SNHLY and CDR2 FYNNEI. V lost 6 bases and J lost 4; bases outside the gene matches: 5. The CDR3 coding sequence is TGTGCCAGCAGCGGACTAGCGGGAGTTCGAGAGACCCAGTACTTC. Amino acids: CASSGLAGVRETQYF.

Details on this clonotype: It may be a read error: a sequence one base away is much more abundant. J is TRBJ1-1 and V is TRBV12-3 or TRBV12-4; D call uncertain. V was clipped by 8 bases and J by 0 bases, with 13 bases between them. This CDR3 has 14 amino acids. CDR3 in DNA: TGTGCCAGCCGTAGGAGGTCAGTGAACACTGAAGCTTTCTTT. This sequence encodes CASRRRSVNTEAFF.

On this clonotype: A junction end diverges from the germline sequence, so it may reflect a read error. V and J are TRBV5-1 and TRBJ1-1, with 7 positions matching TRBD1. CDR1 and CDR2 (germline): SGHRS, YFSETQ. This CDR3 region has 14 residues. The CDR3: CASRVGQRNTEAFF. The CDR3, as DNA: TGTGCCAGCCGCGTGGGACAGCGGAACACTGAAGCTTTCTTT. The variable domain in full, completed from reference TRBV5-1 and TRBJ1-1, reads KAGVTQTPRYLIKTRGQQVTLSCSPISGHRSVSWYQQTPGQGLQFLFEYFSETQRNKGNFPGRFSGRQFSNSRSEMNVSTLELGDSALYLCASRVGQRNTEAFFGQGTRLTVV.

This clonotype was observed a handful of times. The chain has TRBV9 and TRBJ1-4, with D perhaps matching TRBD1 (5 bases). The CDR3 contains 15 residues. V was cut by 0 bases and J by 6 bases, with 12 bases left in between. CDR1 is SGDLS, CDR2 YYNGEE, per germline. As DNA, the CDR3 is TGTGCCAGCAGCGTAGAGGGGACGGGGGATGAAAAACTGTTTTTT. Its translation: CASSVEGTGDEKLFF.

This clonotype appeared many times. The chain is built from TRBV19 and TRBJ2-7; possibly TRBD1 or TRBD2 for D (5 bases each). The germline V gene has CDR1 LNHDA and CDR2 SQIVND (reference sequence). V lost 8 bases and J lost 6, with 20 bases in between. The CDR3 length is 14 residues. The CDR3 spells CASSLGGHPPEQYF. In nucleotides, the CDR3 is TGTGCCAGTTCGCTAGGAGGACACCCGCCCGAGCAGTACTTC.

About this clonotype itself: Just one base apart from a much larger clone, this may be a read error. V gene TRBV20-1 combines with J gene TRBJ2-5; 8 bases are shared with TRBD2. From germline, CDR1 is DFQATT and CDR2 SNEGSKA (reference sequence). This CDR3 has 15 amino acids. V trimming: 2 bases; J trimming: 4 bases; junction bases outside the gene matches: 9. The CDR3 bases are TGCAGTGCTAGACCCCCCGGGACTAGGATAGAGACCCAGTACTTC. It yields the protein CSARPPGTRIETQYF.

The gene calls are TRBV6-2 or TRBV6-3 and TRBJ2-5; maybe TRBD2 (7 bases). With 8 bases removed from V and 5 bases from J, the gap between germline ends came to 15 bases. Germline V gives CDR1 MNHEY, CDR2 SVGEGT. The length of the CDR3 is 13 residues. CDR3 amino acids: CASGGAMRETQYF. For the CDR3, the DNA is TGTGCCAGCGGGGGGGCGATGAGGGAGACCCAGTACTTC.